Detailed here is one T cell receptor beta chain. This specimen comes from a study of blood T cell repertoires in COVID-19. Study-level information: From T cells, B-cell-depleted T cells, or PBMCs came the material, which was cDNA or gDNA.

In Seattle, patients joined the study during active infection and were tracked longitudinally. CDR1 LGHDT and CDR2 YNNKEL come from the germline V gene (reference sequence). With V trimmed by 4 bases and J by 4 bases, 3 bases remained unmatched. The CDR3 is made up of 14 amino acids. Original processing methods: The authors estimated nucleated cell counts from reference gene primer amplification. The method was immunoSEQ multiplex PCR; TCRdb's version includes in-frame clones alone and lacks a portion of them. Clone size and V and J calls were adopted from that table, with D and trimming inferred from the DNA. The sample holds approximately 140,000 clones; approximately 85% are singletons and the top ten take 6.5% to 9.5%.

The sequenced sample was peripheral blood. The chain employs TRBV3-1 (or the pseudogene TRBV3-2) and TRBJ2-7; 11 positions match TRBD1. This clonotype was sampled from a woman aged 55-69 years with COVID-19, enrolled during active disease. CDR3: CASSRTGGTYEQYF. The CDR3 DNA sequence: TGTGCCAGCAGCCGGACAGGGGGCACGTACGAGCAGTACTTC.